This TCR beta chain came from a study of chemoradiotherapy in HPV16-positive cancers. Findings of the study overall: HPV-specific T cells were functionally defined from only two HPV16-positive patients.

Assay used: immunoSEQ multiplex PCR; TCRdb lists only in-frame clones, some missing. Of 8,400 or so clones in the sample, 85% to 90% are singletons; the top ten hold around 3.8%. The CDR3 is 17 residues long. Between the trimmed V and J ends, which lost 0 bases and 0 bases, there was a span of 12 bases. Germline values: CDR1 SGDLS, CDR2 YYNGEE. Of note for this clone: What it recognizes is unknown.

The TCR sequence derives from a human donor with HPV-associated anogenital cancer. The input for sequencing was blood, taken from a patient who underwent chemoradiotherapy. This chain uses TRBV9 with TRBJ2-2; D is unclear. The CDR3 DNA reads as TGTGCCAGCAGCGTAGCGCCGGCAGCCGCGAACACCGGGGAGCTGTTTTTT. Protein: CASSVAPAAANTGELFF.